This T cell receptor (beta chain) was identified during a study of cytomegalovirus exposure and HLA in healthy donors. The germline V gene encodes CDR1 SNHLY and CDR2 FYNNEI. CDR3 length equals 13 residues. The V end was cut by 5 bases, the J end by 4 bases, with 11 bases between. This clone was seen a single time. The assay was immunoSEQ multiplex PCR, and TCRdb's table has in-frame clones only and misses some. This repertoire shows over 150,000 clones, 65% to 85% found once; its top ten account for 2.5% to 3.5%. The J gene is TRBJ1-1, the V gene TRBV2, with D possibly being TRBD1 (6 bases). This TCR came from a woman younger than 30 in good health and CMV-seropositive. The sequencing sample was made of PBMCs. The DNA of the CDR3 is TGTGCCAGCAGTACGGACAGACGCACTGAAGCTTTCTTT. Its translation: CASSTDRRTEAFF.